This is a list of T cell receptor beta chains from one sample in a study of blood T cell repertoires in COVID-19. TCRdb's copy holds only in-frame clones and misses some; the assay was immunoSEQ multiplex PCR. In the table there are a few hundred thousand clones, around nine tenths of which are singletons. Sequencing input: PBMCs or T cells enriched from blood (not recorded which). The receptor source for this set is a woman aged 40 to 50 who had recovered from COVID-19. The CDR3 runs from the conserved cysteine through the conserved F or W. Fields, in order: J gene, clone size, V gene, D gene, CDR3 DNA, CDR3 protein. A D gene is named only where the DNA matches it firmly. Only part of the rows carry a size: once, few, many, or a class if the clone is expanded.

>TRBJ1-5|-|TRBV24-1|-
-
CATSEAPGQGGILAQHF
>TRBJ2-1|once|TRBV7-9|TRBD1
TGTGCCAGCAGCTCCCACAGGGGTTCATACAATGAGCAGTTCTTC
CASSSHRGSYNEQFF
>TRBJ2-4|-|TRBV30|TRBD2
TGTGCCTGGAGTGTAACCCCCTTTAGCGGGAGAGTCGACATTCAGTACTTC
CAWSVTPFSGRVDIQYF
>TRBJ1-1|-|TRBV19|-
TGTGCGGTGGGGCAGGGACTCATGAACACTGAAGCTTTCTTT
CAVGQGLMNTEAFF
>TRBJ2-7|-|TRBV2|-
TGTGCCAGCAGCGGAGAGTACGAGCAGTACTTC
CASSGEYEQYF
>TRBJ1-3|-|TRBV15|-
TGTGCCACCAGCAGGCTGACGGTGTCGGAGAACACCATATATTTT
CATSRLTVSENTIYF
>TRBJ2-1|-|TRBV5-1|TRBD1
TGCGCCAGCAGCGCGACAGGGGTAACGAGCTACAATGAGCAGTTCTTC
CASSATGVTSYNEQFF
>TRBJ1-5|-|TRBV27|-
TGTGCCAGCAGTCTCTTAAACAATCAGCCCCAGCATTTT
CASSLLNNQPQHF
>TRBJ1-1|-|TRBV11-2|-
TGTGCCAGCAGCTTAGCGACAGGCGGAGGGAACACTGAAGCTTTCTTT
CASSLATGGGNTEAFF
>TRBJ2-5|-|TRBV6-2/TRBV6-3|TRBD1
TGTGCCAGCAGTTACACATTACTAGGGACAGAGCTTGGAGGTGGAGGTTCCCAGTACTTC
CASSYTLLGTELGGGGSQYF
>TRBJ2-1|-|TRBV6-2/TRBV6-3|TRBD1
TGTGCCAGCAGTTACCCTGCCAGGGGGCAGGATGAGCAGTTCTTC
CASSYPARGQDEQFF
>TRBJ2-1|-|TRBV5-4|-
TGTGCCAGCAGCTTGGACGAACAGTTAATAGGGCAGTTCTTC
CASSLDEQLIGQFF
>TRBJ2-3|-|TRBV25-1|-
TGTGCCAGCAGTTCAGGGCAGGCCACAGATACGCAGTATTTT
CASSSGQATDTQYF
>TRBJ2-5|once|TRBV4-1|-
TGCGCCAGCAGCCAAGGTCGGGAGACGGGGGTTCGTGAGGGGGCTGGGACCCAGTACTTC
CASSQGRETGVREGAGTQYF
>TRBJ1-1|-|TRBV7-8|-
TGTGCCAGCAGCCTCGACACCACTGAAGCTTTCTTT
CASSLDTTEAFF
>TRBJ1-1|few|TRBV29-1|-
TGCAGCGTTGAGGCAGGGTATGTCACTGAAGCTTTCTTT
CSVEAGYVTEAFF
>TRBJ2-1|few|TRBV11-2|TRBD2
TGTGCCAGCAGCTTCCTGACTAGCTTTTCCTACAATGAGCAGTTCTTC
CASSFLTSFSYNEQFF
>TRBJ2-7|-|TRBV3-1/TRBV3-2|TRBD2
TGTGCCAGCAGCCAAGCCCCGGGACTAGCGGGAGTCGAGCAGTACTTC
CASSQAPGLAGVEQYF
>TRBJ1-1|-|TRBV9|-
TGTGCCAGCAGCGTAGATTCCTCGACATTAAACACTGAAGCTTTCTTT
CASSVDSSTLNTEAFF
>TRBJ1-1|many|TRBV5-4|TRBD1
TGTGCCAGCAGCCTAGGGACAGGCTCTATATTT
CASSLGTGSIF
>TRBJ2-5|-|TRBV19|-
TGTGCCAGTAGTATAGCCAGGGAAGAGACCCAGTACTTC
CASSIAREETQYF
>TRBJ2-7|-|TRBV6-5|TRBD1
TGTGCCAGCACCCGAGTCGGACAGGGGGACGAGCAGTACTTC
CASTRVGQGDEQYF
>TRBJ2-5|-|TRBV7-2|-
TGTGCCAGCAGCCTTCAAGAGACCCAGTACTTC
CASSLQETQYF
>TRBJ2-7|many|TRBV19|TRBD2
TGTGCCAGTAGTATGGAACTAGCGGGACTTTACGAGCAGTACTTC
CASSMELAGLYEQYF
>TRBJ2-2|-|TRBV29-1|TRBD2
TGCAGCGCGGCCCTAGCGGGAGAAGGCGGGGAGCTGTTTTTT
CSAALAGEGGELFF
>TRBJ2-1|many|TRBV6-4|-
TGTGCCAGCAGTGCCGGTACACAGGAGTACAATGAGCAGTTCTTC
CASSAGTQEYNEQFF
>TRBJ2-1|-|TRBV7-6|-
TGTGCCAGCAGCTTAGGCGGCGGCTCCTACAATGAGCAGTTCTTC
CASSLGGGSYNEQFF